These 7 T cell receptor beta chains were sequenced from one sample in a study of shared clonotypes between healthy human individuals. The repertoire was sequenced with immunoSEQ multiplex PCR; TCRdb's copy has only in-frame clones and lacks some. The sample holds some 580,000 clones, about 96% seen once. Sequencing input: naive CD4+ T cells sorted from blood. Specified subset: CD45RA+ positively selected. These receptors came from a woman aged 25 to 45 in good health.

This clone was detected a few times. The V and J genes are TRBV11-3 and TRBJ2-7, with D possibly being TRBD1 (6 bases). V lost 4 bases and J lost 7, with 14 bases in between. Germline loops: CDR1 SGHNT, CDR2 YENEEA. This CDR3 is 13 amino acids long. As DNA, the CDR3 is TGTGCCAGCAGCTCCGGACCGAGGGGGGAGCAGTACTTC. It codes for CASSSGPRGEQYF.

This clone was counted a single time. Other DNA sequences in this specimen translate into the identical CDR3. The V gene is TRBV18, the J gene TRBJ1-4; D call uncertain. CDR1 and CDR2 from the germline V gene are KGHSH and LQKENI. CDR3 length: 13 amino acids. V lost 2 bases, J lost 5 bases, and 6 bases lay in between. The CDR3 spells CASSPGENEKLFF. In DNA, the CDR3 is TGTGCCAGCTCACCAGGGGAAAATGAAAAACTGTTTTTT.

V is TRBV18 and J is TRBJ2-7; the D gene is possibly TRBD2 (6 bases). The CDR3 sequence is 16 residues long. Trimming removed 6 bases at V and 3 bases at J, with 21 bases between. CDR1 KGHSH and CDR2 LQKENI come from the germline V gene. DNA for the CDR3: TGTGCCAGCTCCCGCTGGGAGCGGGCGACGTACTACGAGCAGTACTTC. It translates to CASSRWERATYYEQYF.

CDR3 amino acids: CASSWDGTYEQYF. The CDR3 region has the DNA TGTGCCAGCAGTTGGGACGGAACCTACGAGCAGTACTTC. The gene calls are TRBV27 and TRBJ2-7; D possibly uses TRBD1 or TRBD2 (5 bases each). This CDR3 is 13 amino acids long. Germline CDR1 MNHEY, CDR2 SMNVEV (reference sequence). V was cut by 4 bases and J by 2 bases, with 9 bases left in between.

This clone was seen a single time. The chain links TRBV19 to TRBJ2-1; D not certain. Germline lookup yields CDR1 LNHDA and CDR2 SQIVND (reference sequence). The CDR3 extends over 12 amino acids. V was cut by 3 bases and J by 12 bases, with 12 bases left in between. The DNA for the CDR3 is TGTGCCAGTAGTATTAGTTCGACCGTGCAGTTCTTC. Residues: CASSISSTVQFF. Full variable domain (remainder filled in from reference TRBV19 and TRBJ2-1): DGGITQSPKYLFRKEGQNVTLSCEQNLNHDAMYWYRQDPGQGLRLIYYSQIVNDFQKGDIAEGYSVSREKKESFPLTVTSAQKNPTAFYLCASSISSTVQFFGPGTRLTVL.

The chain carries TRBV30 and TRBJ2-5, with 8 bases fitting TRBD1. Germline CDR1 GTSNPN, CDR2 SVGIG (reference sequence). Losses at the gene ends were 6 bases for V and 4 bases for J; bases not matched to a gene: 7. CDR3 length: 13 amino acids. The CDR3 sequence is CACETDRAETQYF. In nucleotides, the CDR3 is TGTGCCTGCGAAACGGACAGGGCAGAGACCCAGTACTTC.

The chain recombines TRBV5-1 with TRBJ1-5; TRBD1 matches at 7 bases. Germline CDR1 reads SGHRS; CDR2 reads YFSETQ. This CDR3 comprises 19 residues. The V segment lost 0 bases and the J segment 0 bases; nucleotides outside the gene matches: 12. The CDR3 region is CASSLVPGDSDLSNQPQHF. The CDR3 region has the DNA TGCGCCAGCAGCTTGGTCCCAGGGGACAGTGACCTTAGCAATCAGCCCCAGCATTTT.